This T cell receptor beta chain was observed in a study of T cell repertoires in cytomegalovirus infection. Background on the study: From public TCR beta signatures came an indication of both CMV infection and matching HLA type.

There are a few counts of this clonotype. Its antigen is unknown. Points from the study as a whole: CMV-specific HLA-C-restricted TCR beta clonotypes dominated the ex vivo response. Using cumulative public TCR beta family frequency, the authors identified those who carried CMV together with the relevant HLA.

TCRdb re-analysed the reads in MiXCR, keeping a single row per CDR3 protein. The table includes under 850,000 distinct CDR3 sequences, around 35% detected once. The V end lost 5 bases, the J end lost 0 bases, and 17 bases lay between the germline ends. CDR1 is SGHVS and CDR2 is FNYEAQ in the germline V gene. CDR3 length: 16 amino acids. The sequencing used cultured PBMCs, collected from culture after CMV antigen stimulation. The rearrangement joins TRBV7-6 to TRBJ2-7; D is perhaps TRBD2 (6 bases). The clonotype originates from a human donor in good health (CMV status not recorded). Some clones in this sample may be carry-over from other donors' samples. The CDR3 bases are TGTGCCAGCAGCCCCCGCGGGGCGTCGAGCTCCTACGAGCAGTACTTC. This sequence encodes CASSPRGASSSYEQYF.